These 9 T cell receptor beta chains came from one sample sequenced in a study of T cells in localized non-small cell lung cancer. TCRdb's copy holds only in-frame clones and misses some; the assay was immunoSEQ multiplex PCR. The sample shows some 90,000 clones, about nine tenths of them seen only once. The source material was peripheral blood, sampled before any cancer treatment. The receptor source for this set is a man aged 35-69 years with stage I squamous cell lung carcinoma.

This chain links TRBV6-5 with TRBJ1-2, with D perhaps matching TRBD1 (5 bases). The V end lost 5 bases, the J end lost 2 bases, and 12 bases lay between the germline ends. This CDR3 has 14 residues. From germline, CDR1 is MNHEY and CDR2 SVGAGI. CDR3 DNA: TGTGCCAGCAGTAAACGACAGTTGAACTATGGCTACACCTTC. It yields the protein CASSKRQLNYGYTF.

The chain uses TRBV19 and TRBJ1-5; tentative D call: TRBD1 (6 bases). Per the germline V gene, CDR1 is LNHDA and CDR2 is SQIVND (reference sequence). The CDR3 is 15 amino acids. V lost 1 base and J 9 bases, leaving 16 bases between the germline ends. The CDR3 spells CASSIAGQLLGPQHF. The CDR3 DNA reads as TGTGCCAGTAGTATAGCTGGACAGCTCTTAGGGCCCCAGCATTTT.

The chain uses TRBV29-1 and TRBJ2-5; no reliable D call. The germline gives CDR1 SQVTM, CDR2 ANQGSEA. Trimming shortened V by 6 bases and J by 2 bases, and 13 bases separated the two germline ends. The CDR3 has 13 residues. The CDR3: CSVQRNRQETQYF. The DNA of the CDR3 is TGCAGCGTCCAACGGAACAGACAAGAGACCCAGTACTTC.

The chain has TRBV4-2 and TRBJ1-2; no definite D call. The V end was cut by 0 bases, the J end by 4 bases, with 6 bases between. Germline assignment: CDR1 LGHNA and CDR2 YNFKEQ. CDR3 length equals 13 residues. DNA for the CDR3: TGTGCCAGCAGCCAAGATTTTGGCTATGGCTACACCTTC. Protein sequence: CASSQDFGYGYTF.

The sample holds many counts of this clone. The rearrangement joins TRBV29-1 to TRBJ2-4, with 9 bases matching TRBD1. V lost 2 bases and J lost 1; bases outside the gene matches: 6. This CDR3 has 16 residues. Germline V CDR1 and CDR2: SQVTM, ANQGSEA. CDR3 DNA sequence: TGCAGCGTTGAACGCGGGACAGGGTTGGCCAAAAACATTCAGTACTTC. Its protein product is CSVERGTGLAKNIQYF.

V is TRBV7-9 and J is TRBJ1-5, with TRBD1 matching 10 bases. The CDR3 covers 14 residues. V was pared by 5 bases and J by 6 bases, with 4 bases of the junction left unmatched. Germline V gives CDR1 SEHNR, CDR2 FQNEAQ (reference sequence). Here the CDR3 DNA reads TGTGCCAGCAGCCCGACAGGGGGCCCTCAGCCCCAGCATTTT. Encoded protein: CASSPTGGPQPQHF.

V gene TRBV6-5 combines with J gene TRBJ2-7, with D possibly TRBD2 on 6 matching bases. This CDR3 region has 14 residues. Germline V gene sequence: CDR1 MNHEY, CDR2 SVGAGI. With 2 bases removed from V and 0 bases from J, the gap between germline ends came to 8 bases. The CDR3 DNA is TGTGCCAGCAGTTACGGCGGGGCCTCCTACGAGCAGTACTTC. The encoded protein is CASSYGGASYEQYF.

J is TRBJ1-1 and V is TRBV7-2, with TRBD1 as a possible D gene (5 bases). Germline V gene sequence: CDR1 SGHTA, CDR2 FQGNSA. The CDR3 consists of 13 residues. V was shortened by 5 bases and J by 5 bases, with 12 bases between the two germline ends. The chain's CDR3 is CASSRLRGTEAFF. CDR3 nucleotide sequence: TGTGCCAGCAGCCGTCTAAGGGGTACTGAAGCTTTCTTT.

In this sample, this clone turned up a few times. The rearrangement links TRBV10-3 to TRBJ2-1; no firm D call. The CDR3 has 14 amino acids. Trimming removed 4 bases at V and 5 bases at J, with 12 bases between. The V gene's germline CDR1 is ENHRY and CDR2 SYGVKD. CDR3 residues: CAISAIRNHNEQFF. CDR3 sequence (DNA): TGTGCCATCAGTGCGATACGGAACCACAATGAGCAGTTCTTC.